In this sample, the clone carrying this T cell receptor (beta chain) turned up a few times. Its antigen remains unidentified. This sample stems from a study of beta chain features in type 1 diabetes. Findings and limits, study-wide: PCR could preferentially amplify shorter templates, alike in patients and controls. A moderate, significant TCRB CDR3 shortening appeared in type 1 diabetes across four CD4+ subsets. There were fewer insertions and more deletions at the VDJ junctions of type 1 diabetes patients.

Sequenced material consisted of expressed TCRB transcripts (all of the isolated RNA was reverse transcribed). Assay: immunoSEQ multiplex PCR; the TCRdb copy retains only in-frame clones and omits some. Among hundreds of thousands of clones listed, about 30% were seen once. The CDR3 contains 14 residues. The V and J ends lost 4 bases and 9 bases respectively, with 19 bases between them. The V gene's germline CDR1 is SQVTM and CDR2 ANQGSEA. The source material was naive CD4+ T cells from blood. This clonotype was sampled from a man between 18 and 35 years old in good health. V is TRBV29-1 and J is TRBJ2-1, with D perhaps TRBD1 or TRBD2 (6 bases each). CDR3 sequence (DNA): TGCAGCGTTGTGGGGGGCCGGGCTGAGGTTGAGCAGTTCTTC. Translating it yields CSVVGGRAEVEQFF.